The text below deals with one T cell receptor (beta chain). The data are from a study of OX40 agonist ivuxolimab in advanced cancers. The CDR3 totals 13 residues. The germline V gene has CDR1 KGHSH and CDR2 LQKENI. Trimming cost V 3 bases and J 1 base, with 6 bases left between them. Libraries were prepared by immunoSEQ multiplex PCR; TCRdb keeps only in-frame clonotypes and omits some of them. Of over 65,000 clones in the sample, 92% were seen once. The chain recombines TRBV18 with TRBJ1-1; no definite D call. This TCR came from an adult with an advanced solid tumor such as melanoma, head and neck, liver or kidney cancer. This sample comprised CD4+ or CD8+ T cells sorted from blood, obtained in a trial of the OX40 agonist ivuxolimab. The CDR3 DNA reads TGTGCCAGCTCACCTGGGGAGAACACTGAAGCTTTCTTT. Protein sequence: CASSPGENTEAFF. The entire variable domain, with the rest obtained from reference TRBV18 and TRBJ1-1, is as follows: NAGVMQNPRHLVRRRGQEARLRCSPMKGHSHVYWYRQLPEEGLKFMVYLQKENIIDESGMPKERFSAEFPKEGPSILRIQQVVRGDSAAYFCASSPGENTEAFFGQGTRLTVV.